The 27 T cell receptor beta chains given below trace back to one sample, sequenced in a study of cytomegalovirus exposure and HLA in healthy donors. Both 60 Vbeta primers and 13 Jbeta primers went into the PCR. TCRdb keeps only in-frame clones here, not all; method: immunoSEQ multiplex PCR. This sample has over 200,000 clones; over 65% occur once, and the top ten carry 2.5% to 3.5%. Sequencing was performed on PBMCs. The receptors shown here come from a woman between 55 and 75 years old in good health and CMV-seropositive.

This chain connects TRBV30 to TRBJ2-5; D not resolved. Germline lookup yields CDR1 GTSNPN and CDR2 SVGIG (reference sequence). The CDR3 has 14 residues. Trimming cost V 4 bases and J 5 bases, with 17 bases left between them. This chain's CDR3 is CAWKEYQARETQYF. DNA of the CDR3: TGTGCCTGGAAAGAATACCAGGCCCGGGAGACCCAGTACTTC.

Points on this clone: The same CDR3 arises from other DNA sequences in this sample as well. The J gene is TRBJ2-1, the V gene TRBV5-4, with 11 positions matching TRBD1. The ends lost 2 bases at V and 4 bases at J; junction bases unmatched: 2. The germline V gene has CDR1 SGHNT and CDR2 YYREEE (reference sequence). CDR3 length equals 15 residues. In nucleotides, the CDR3 is TGTGCCAGCAGCTTAGGACAGGGGGCTTACAATGAGCAGTTCTTC. Translation: CASSLGQGAYNEQFF.

The V call is TRBV18, the J call TRBJ2-5, with D perhaps TRBD2 (5 bases). The CDR3 has 15 amino acids. Trimming took off 6 bases at V and 5 bases at J, with 19 bases between the two ends. Germline V gene sequence: CDR1 KGHSH, CDR2 LQKENI. The CDR3 sequence is CASSRTVNGGETQYF. As DNA, the CDR3 is TGTGCCAGCTCCCGAACCGTAAACGGAGGCGAGACCCAGTACTTC.

The rearrangement links TRBV7-9 to TRBJ1-2, with a tentative D call TRBD1 (6 bases). The germline CDR1 and CDR2 sequences are SEHNR and FQNEAQ (reference sequence). The CDR3 consists of 13 residues. The V end lost 5 bases, the J end lost 7 bases, and 14 bases lay between the germline ends. The CDR3 spells CASSTENRVGYTF. Written as DNA, the CDR3 is TGTGCCAGCAGCACCGAGAACAGGGTTGGCTACACCTTC.

V usage is TRBV7-8 and J usage is TRBJ2-3, with TRBD2 matching over 8 bases. From germline, CDR1 is SGHVS and CDR2 FQNEAQ. CDR3 length equals 16 residues. After removal of 5 bases from V and 0 bases from J, the junction contained 7 bases not matched to a gene. This chain's CDR3 is CASSRRGGVSTDTQYF. The CDR3 coding sequence is TGTGCCAGCAGCAGACGGGGGGGGGTTAGCACAGATACGCAGTATTTT. The whole variable domain, filled in from reference TRBV7-8 and TRBJ2-3, reads GAGVSQSPRYKVAKRGQDVALRCDPISGHVSLFWYQQALGQGPEFLTYFQNEAQLDKSGLPSDRFFAERPEGSVSTLKIQRTQQEDSAVYLCASSRRGGVSTDTQYFGPGTRLTVL.

The J gene is TRBJ2-7, the V gene TRBV19; 11 bases match TRBD2. The length of the CDR3 is 13 residues. Germline lookup yields CDR1 LNHDA and CDR2 SQIVND (reference sequence). The ends lost 10 bases at V and 3 bases at J; junction bases unmatched: 5. DNA for the CDR3: TGTGCCACCCTAGCGGGAGGTAACTACGAGCAGTACTTC. Its translation is CATLAGGNYEQYF.

The rearrangement joins TRBV6-5 to TRBJ1-3; a weak D match, TRBD1 (5 bases). Germline lookup yields CDR1 MNHEY and CDR2 SVGAGI. The CDR3 sequence is 13 residues long. V lost 6 bases to trimming and J lost 8 bases, with 14 bases between them. CDR3 region: CASRPGLWDTIYF. CDR3 nucleotides: TGTGCCAGCAGACCGGGACTTTGGGACACCATATATTTT.

V and J are TRBV5-6 and TRBJ2-5; 8 bases are a match to TRBD1. The CDR3 spans 14 residues. Losses at the gene ends were 2 bases for V and 5 bases for J; bases not matched to a gene: 5. Germline V lookup: CDR1 SGHDT, CDR2 YYEEEE. The CDR3 DNA reads as TGTGCCAGCAGCTTCCAGGGGGCTAGGGAGACCCAGTACTTC. This sequence encodes CASSFQGARETQYF.

This clone was recorded only once. The chain links TRBV6-5 to TRBJ1-4, with 9 bases fitting TRBD1. Germline trimming cut 0 bases from V and 10 bases from J; bases unmatched to any gene: 6. CDR1 and CDR2 from the germline V gene are MNHEY and SVGAGI. This CDR3 contains 15 residues. The CDR3 is CASSYSGTGQGKLFF. Written as DNA, the CDR3 is TGTGCCAGCAGTTACTCCGGGACAGGGCAGGGAAAACTGTTTTTT.

The V gene is TRBV5-4, the J gene TRBJ1-3, with a possible D match to TRBD1 (5 bases). Looked up from germline, CDR1 is SGHNT and CDR2 is YYREEE (reference sequence). This CDR3 has 14 residues. V was shortened by 4 bases and J by 0 bases, with 8 bases between the two germline ends. The CDR3 nucleotides read TGTGCCAGCAGCGCCCAGGGCTCTGGAAACACCATATATTTT. Translated: CASSAQGSGNTIYF.

The chain uses TRBV6-5 and TRBJ1-5; the D is unclear. Trimming removed 5 bases from V and 7 bases from J, with 15 bases in between. The CDR3 extends over 14 amino acids. Germline V lookup: CDR1 MNHEY, CDR2 SVGAGI. The CDR3, as DNA: TGTGCCAGCAGTCTAGACCCTGAGCGGCAGCCCCAGCATTTT. It codes for CASSLDPERQPQHF.

The CDR3 reads CASRALLNTEAFF. For the CDR3, the DNA is TGTGCCAGCCGTGCACTCCTGAACACTGAAGCTTTCTTT. The chain employs TRBV6-1 and TRBJ1-1; D gene uncertain. V shed 8 bases and J shed 0 bases, with 10 bases lying between them. The germline V gene has CDR1 MNHNS and CDR2 SASEGT. The CDR3 has 13 amino acids.

This sequence joins TRBV2 and TRBJ1-1; 9 nucleotides align to TRBD1. Germline loops: CDR1 SNHLY, CDR2 FYNNEI. The CDR3 runs to 15 residues. The V and J ends lost 5 bases and 1 base, in that order; junction bases with no gene match: 5. The CDR3 region is CASSRTGDGNTEAFF. In DNA form, the CDR3 reads TGTGCCAGCAGTAGGACAGGGGACGGGAACACTGAAGCTTTCTTT.

The chain combines TRBV21-1 with TRBJ1-2; TRBD1, the table's D call, was not compared with the DNA. TRBV21-1 is an annotated pseudogene. The CDR3 length is 16 residues. DNA for the CDR3: TGTGCCAGCAGCCACATCATCGGGGACACCCACTATGGCTACACCTTC. Translation gives CASSHIIGDTHYGYTF.

The chain is built from TRBV28 and TRBJ1-2; 7 bases are a match to TRBD1. Germline V gene data show CDR1 as MDHEN and CDR2 as SYDVKM. Trimming at V came to 4 bases and at J to 5 bases, leaving 4 bases not matched to a gene. The CDR3 extends over 13 amino acids. CDR3 sequence (DNA): TGTGCCAGCAGTTCGCCACAGGGGTATGGCTACACCTTC. Protein: CASSSPQGYGYTF.

The CDR3, as DNA: TGTGCCAGCAGTTACTCGGGGGCGGGGGGGCCTTCCGAGCAGTACTTC. Translated: CASSYSGAGGPSEQYF. The genes are TRBV6-5 and TRBJ2-7, with TRBD2 matching over 9 bases. CDR1 and CDR2 (germline): MNHEY, SVGAGI. The CDR3 runs 16 residues. V lost 0 bases to trimming and J lost 6 bases; unmatched junction nucleotides: 9.

The chain uses TRBV4-1 and TRBJ2-2, with D possibly matching TRBD2 (5 bases). V was clipped by 4 bases and J by 3 bases, with 18 bases between them. Per germline, CDR1 MGHRA and CDR2 YSYEKL. The CDR3 extends over 17 amino acids. The CDR3 reads CASSRARLFGDTGELFF. CDR3 bases: TGCGCCAGCAGCCGTGCCAGGCTTTTCGGGGACACCGGGGAGCTGTTTTTT.

The V and J genes are TRBV27 and TRBJ1-1; tentative D call: TRBD1 (5 bases). The germline V gene has CDR1 MNHEY and CDR2 SMNVEV (reference sequence). Trimming cost V 0 bases and J 4 bases, with 15 bases left between them. CDR3 length: 16 amino acids. CDR3: CASSLSITGGATEAFF. The CDR3, as DNA: TGTGCCAGCAGTTTATCGATCACCGGAGGGGCCACTGAAGCTTTCTTT.

This rearrangement joins TRBV7-8 to TRBJ2-7; weak D call: TRBD1 (8 bases). The germline V gene encodes CDR1 SGHVS and CDR2 FQNEAQ. Trimming pared 5 bases from V and 6 bases from J, leaving 20 bases between. This CDR3 comprises 15 residues. Here the CDR3 reads CASSPRGTGPLEQYF. The DNA of the CDR3 is TGTGCCAGCAGCCCGCGGGGGACAGGCCCCCTCGAGCAGTACTTC.

This chain connects TRBV28 to TRBJ1-6; TRBD1 is a possible D gene (6 bases). This CDR3 region has 12 residues. From germline, CDR1 is MDHEN and CDR2 SYDVKM. The CDR3 reads CHPQGFVSPLHF. CDR3 nucleotide sequence: TGTCACCCTCAGGGGTTCGTCTCACCCCTCCACTTT.

V and J are TRBV5-1 and TRBJ2-3; the D gene is possibly TRBD2 (6 bases). This CDR3 comprises 15 residues. Germline V lookup: CDR1 SGHRS, CDR2 YFSETQ. Trimming pared 1 base from V and 1 base from J, leaving 10 bases between. The chain's CDR3 is CASSLSSAGTDTQYF. The CDR3 DNA follows: TGCGCCAGCAGCTTGTCTAGCGCAGGCACAGATACGCAGTATTTT.

This clone was seen a single time. This chain links TRBV29-1 with TRBJ2-7, with 7 bases fitting TRBD2. There are 12 residues in the CDR3. V trimming: 1 base; J trimming: 4 bases; junction bases outside the gene matches: 1. CDR1 SQVTM and CDR2 ANQGSEA come from the germline V gene. The CDR3 DNA sequence: TGCAGCGTTGAAGGGGGGGGGTACGAGCAGTACTTC. This gives the protein CSVEGGGYEQYF.

The chain recombines TRBV7-2 with TRBJ1-1; D might be TRBD1 (5 bases). The germline CDR1 and CDR2 sequences are SGHTA and FQGNSA. CDR3 length: 15 amino acids. V lost 2 bases and J lost 1, with 11 bases in between. CDR3 loop: CASSLYATENTEAFF. CDR3 coding DNA: TGTGCCAGCAGCTTATATGCGACAGAGAACACTGAAGCTTTCTTT.

This clone was observed a few times. The gene calls are TRBV7-9 and TRBJ1-1, with D unresolved. The V gene's germline CDR1 is SEHNR and CDR2 FQNEAQ (reference sequence). With 1 base removed from V and 3 bases from J, the gap between germline ends came to 9 bases. The CDR3 is made up of 14 amino acids. The CDR3 DNA reads as TGTGCCAGCAGCTTAGGGAGTGGGTACACTGAAGCTTTCTTT. This codes for CASSLGSGYTEAFF.

The chain couples TRBV10-1 to TRBJ2-7, with TRBD2 as a possible D gene (6 bases). V was clipped by 5 bases and J by 3 bases, with 11 bases between them. Germline CDR1 is WNHNN and CDR2 is SYGVQD (reference sequence). The CDR3 is made up of 13 amino acids. In nucleotides, the CDR3 is TGCGCCAGCAGTAGGGGAGGTGGCTACGAGCAGTACTTC. This codes for CASSRGGGYEQYF.

In its sample, this clone was seen once. V and J are TRBV27 and TRBJ1-4; 8 nucleotides line up with TRBD1. J gave up 7 bases and V 1 base, and 8 bases lay outside the gene matches. The V gene's germline CDR1 is MNHEY and CDR2 SMNVEV (reference sequence). The CDR3 is made up of 16 amino acids. CDR3 sequence reads: CASSLYMDRVGEKLFF. CDR3 DNA: TGTGCCAGCAGTTTATATATGGACAGGGTTGGTGAAAAACTGTTTTTT.

The V gene is TRBV5-6, the J gene TRBJ1-1; 9 nucleotides line up with TRBD1. J gave up 6 bases and V 0 bases, and 9 bases lay outside the gene matches. Germline V lookup: CDR1 SGHDT, CDR2 YYEEEE. CDR3 length: 16 residues. CDR3 sequence: CASSLAPGTGTAEAFF. The CDR3 DNA follows: TGTGCCAGCAGCTTGGCCCCCGGGACAGGGACGGCTGAAGCTTTCTTT.